These 18 T cell receptor beta chains were all obtained from the same sample, sequenced in a study of blood T cell repertoires in COVID-19. Libraries were prepared by immunoSEQ multiplex PCR; TCRdb keeps only in-frame clonotypes and omits some of them. The repertoire holds about 90,000 clones, roughly 87% seen once, with about 15% in the top ten. The sample was peripheral blood. These receptors all stem from a male donor with acute or convalescent COVID-19.

The V call is TRBV30, the J call TRBJ2-2; tentative D call: TRBD2 (5 bases). V lost 4 bases, J lost 4 bases, and 10 bases lay in between. Germline V lookup: CDR1 GTSNPN, CDR2 SVGIG (reference sequence). The CDR3 runs 13 residues. The CDR3 bases are TGTGCCTGGACCGCCCGGGGCACCGGGGAGCTGTTTTTT. Protein: CAWTARGTGELFF.

The J gene is TRBJ1-1, the V gene TRBV7-6, with TRBD1 matching over 8 bases. V trimming: 9 bases; J trimming: 5 bases; junction bases outside the gene matches: 5. Germline CDR1 reads SGHVS; CDR2 reads FNYEAQ. The CDR3 covers 12 residues. CDR3 protein: CASAQGVTEAFF. CDR3 in DNA: TGTGCCAGTGCACAGGGGGTTACTGAAGCTTTCTTT.

The rearrangement uses TRBV5-1 and TRBJ2-3, with D unclear. Trimming stripped 3 bases from V and 3 bases from J, with 8 bases between. The CDR3 contains 13 residues. From germline, CDR1 is SGHRS and CDR2 YFSETQ. CDR3 loop: CASSSTHTDTQYF. The CDR3 region has the DNA TGCGCCAGCAGCTCTACTCATACAGATACGCAGTATTTT.

This chain connects TRBV7-2 to TRBJ2-2; possible D gene TRBD2, 6 bases. The CDR3 contains 15 residues. Trimming shortened V by 2 bases and J by 0 bases, and 7 bases separated the two germline ends. The V gene's germline CDR1 is SGHTA and CDR2 FQGNSA. The CDR3 protein is CASSLTSPNTGELFF. Written as DNA, the CDR3 is TGTGCCAGCAGCTTAACTAGCCCGAACACCGGGGAGCTGTTTTTT.

The CDR3 loop reads CASSQEGFQLAGVRSYNEQFF. In DNA, the CDR3 is TGTGCCAGCAGCCAAGAGGGGTTTCAACTAGCGGGGGTCCGCTCCTACAATGAGCAGTTCTTC. This chain uses TRBV3-1 (or the pseudogene TRBV3-2) with TRBJ2-1, with 11 bases matching TRBD2. Germline-derived CDR1 and CDR2 are LGHDT and YNNKEL (reference sequence). This CDR3 region has 21 residues. Trimming removed 0 bases from V and 0 bases from J; junction bases left unmatched: 13.

V is TRBV12-3 or TRBV12-4 and J is TRBJ2-7; 10 positions match TRBD1. With V trimmed by 8 bases and J by 3 bases, 4 bases remained unmatched. CDR3 length equals 13 residues. The CDR3 protein is CASGRDRGYEQYF. The CDR3, as DNA: TGTGCCAGCGGCCGGGACAGGGGCTACGAGCAGTACTTC.

This rearrangement joins TRBV18 to TRBJ2-1, with D possibly being TRBD2 (5 bases). The V gene's germline CDR1 is KGHSH and CDR2 LQKENI. Deletions cut 1 base from V and 10 bases from J, with 8 bases between. This CDR3 comprises 12 residues. The CDR3 DNA reads as TGTGCCAGCTCACCACGGTGGGAGGAGCAGTTCTTC. Residues: CASSPRWEEQFF.

The genes are TRBV5-4 and TRBJ2-7; 10 bases are shared with TRBD1. This CDR3 is 15 amino acids long. CDR1 is SGHNT, CDR2 YYREEE, per germline (reference sequence). V gave up 1 base and J gave up 2 bases; unmatched junction bases: 3. The CDR3 DNA sequence: TGTGCCAGCAGCTTGCCGGGACAGGGGACCTACGAGCAGTACTTC. Amino acid sequence: CASSLPGQGTYEQYF.

This CDR3 reads CASSILGQSGEKLFF. The DNA for the CDR3 is TGTGCCAGTAGTATTCTTGGGCAGTCGGGAGAAAAACTGTTTTTT. The chain links TRBV19 to TRBJ1-4; no firm D call. Germline V CDR1 and CDR2: LNHDA, SQIVND (reference sequence). The CDR3 extends over 15 amino acids. Trimming removed 3 bases at V and 8 bases at J, with 16 bases between.

This chain connects TRBV5-4 to TRBJ1-1; possible D gene TRBD1, 6 bases. Per germline, CDR1 SGHNT and CDR2 YYREEE (reference sequence). CDR3 size: 15 residues. The ends were cut back, 4 bases at V and 6 bases at J, with 19 bases in the middle. The CDR3 here is CASSRPSGGWAEAFF. The CDR3 region has the DNA TGTGCCAGCAGCCGGCCCTCGGGGGGCTGGGCTGAAGCTTTCTTT.

The chain joins TRBV23-1 to TRBJ2-1; 10 positions match TRBD1. TRBV23-1 is an ORF, and what it does is uncertain. The CDR3 length is 17 residues. The junction had 11 bases not matched to a gene; V was cut back by 4 bases and J by 5 bases. CDR3 coding DNA: TGCGCCAGCAGTCGCCGACTCGGACAGGGGGGGGACAATGAGCAGTTCTTC. This codes for CASSRRLGQGGDNEQFF.

This chain connects TRBV2 to TRBJ1-5, with D possibly matching TRBD1 (6 bases). Trimming cost V 4 bases and J 4 bases, with 11 bases left between them. Per the germline V gene, CDR1 is SNHLY and CDR2 is FYNNEI. CDR3 length: 14 amino acids. The CDR3 loop reads CASSAGQTNQPQHF. The CDR3 DNA reads as TGTGCCAGCAGTGCCGGACAGACTAATCAGCCCCAGCATTTT.

J is TRBJ2-1 and V is TRBV5-1; 14 bases match TRBD2. Looked up from germline, CDR1 is SGHRS and CDR2 is YFSETQ. The trim removed 0 bases at V and 8 bases at J, leaving 4 bases unmatched. This CDR3 has 16 residues. This chain's CDR3 is CASSLGLAGGPDEQFF. CDR3 DNA: TGCGCCAGCAGCTTGGGACTAGCGGGGGGGCCTGATGAGCAGTTCTTC.

For the CDR3, the DNA is TGTGCCAGCAGTAGGGACAGGGGGCTTAGCACAGATACGCAGTATTTT. Its protein product is CASSRDRGLSTDTQYF. The V call is TRBV2, the J call TRBJ2-3; 12 positions match TRBD1. Losses at the gene ends were 5 bases for V and 0 bases for J; bases not matched to a gene: 3. CDR3 length equals 16 residues. The germline V gene encodes CDR1 SNHLY and CDR2 FYNNEI.

The chain carries TRBV10-3 and TRBJ2-7; D might be TRBD1 (5 bases). The germline V gene encodes CDR1 ENHRY and CDR2 SYGVKD. CDR3 length equals 13 residues. V was pared by 3 bases and J by 1 base, with 7 bases between. The DNA for the CDR3 is TGTGCCATCAGTGACAGACAGTCCTACGAGCAGTACTTC. This gives the protein CAISDRQSYEQYF.

V and J are TRBV10-3 and TRBJ2-7, with TRBD1 identical over 10 bases. With 9 bases clipped from V and 0 bases from J, the junction kept 2 bases outside the gene matches. The CDR3 extends over 13 amino acids. Germline values: CDR1 ENHRY, CDR2 SYGVKD. CDR3 amino acids: CAIRDRGSYEQYF. CDR3 sequence (DNA): TGTGCCATACGGGACAGGGGCTCCTACGAGCAGTACTTC.

V is TRBV6-5 and J is TRBJ1-1; TRBD1 might be the D (6 bases). The CDR3 consists of 14 residues. Germline V gene sequence: CDR1 MNHEY, CDR2 SVGAGI. V lost 6 bases and J lost 5, with 16 bases in between. The CDR3 nucleotides are TGTGCCAGCAGACCAGTCAGGGGCGGGACTGAAGCTTTCTTT. It specifies CASRPVRGGTEAFF.

The chain couples TRBV9 to TRBJ2-1; a possible D gene is TRBD2 (5 bases). Looked up from germline, CDR1 is SGDLS and CDR2 is YYNGEE. The ends were cut back, 0 bases at V and 1 base at J, with 8 bases in the middle. This CDR3 is 15 amino acids long. As DNA, the CDR3 is TGTGCCAGCAGCGTAGATGAGGGTTCCTACAATGAGCAGTTCTTC. Residues: CASSVDEGSYNEQFF.